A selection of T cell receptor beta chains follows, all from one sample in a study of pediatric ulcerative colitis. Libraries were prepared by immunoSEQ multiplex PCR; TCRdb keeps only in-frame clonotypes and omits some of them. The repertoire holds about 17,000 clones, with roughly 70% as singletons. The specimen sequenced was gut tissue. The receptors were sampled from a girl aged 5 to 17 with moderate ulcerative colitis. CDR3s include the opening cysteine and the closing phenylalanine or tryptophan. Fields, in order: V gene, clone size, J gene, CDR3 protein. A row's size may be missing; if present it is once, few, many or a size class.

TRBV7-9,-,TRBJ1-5,CASSFSVGDQPQHF
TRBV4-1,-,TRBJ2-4,CASSQDSGGWNIQYF
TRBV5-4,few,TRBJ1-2,CASSLGPDVSYGYTF
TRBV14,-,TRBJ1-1,CASSQVGEAFF
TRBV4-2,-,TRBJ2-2,CASSHNSLNTGELFF
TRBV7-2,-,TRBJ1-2,CASSLSANYGYTF
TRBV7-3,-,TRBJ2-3,CASSLVSVDTQYF
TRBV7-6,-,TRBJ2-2,CASSLALEGASRGTGELFF
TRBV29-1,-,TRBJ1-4,CSVGLSGDRNEKLFF
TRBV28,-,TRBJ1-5,CASSFQDQPQHF
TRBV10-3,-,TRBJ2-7,CAISGDSGAYEQYF
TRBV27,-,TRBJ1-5,CASSPQGGGQPQHF
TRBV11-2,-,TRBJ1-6,CASSRYSYNSPLHF
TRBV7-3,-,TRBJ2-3,CASSPTNTDTQYF
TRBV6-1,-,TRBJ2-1,CASSESRVSVNEQFF
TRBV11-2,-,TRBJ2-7,CASSVGAGAYEQYF
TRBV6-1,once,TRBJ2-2,CASSMGLANTGELFF
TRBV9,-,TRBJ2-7,CASSPQAGGHYEQYF
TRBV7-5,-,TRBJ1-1,CARSSTGLGNTEAFF
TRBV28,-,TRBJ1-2,CASSSGQNYGYTF
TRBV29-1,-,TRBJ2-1,CSVEVTRKEQFF
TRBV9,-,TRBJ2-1,CASSDRLAGVGNEQFF
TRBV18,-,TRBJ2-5,CASSPRTSTTQETQYF
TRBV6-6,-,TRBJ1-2,CASSGPQQGSNYGYTF
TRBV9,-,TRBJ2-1,CASSGAGGPVDEQFF
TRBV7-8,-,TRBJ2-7,CASTRSDRREQYF
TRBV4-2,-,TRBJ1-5,CASSQDSGTDISNQPQHF
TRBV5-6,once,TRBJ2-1,CASSLDGEVYNEQFF
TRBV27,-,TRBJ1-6,CASSLSGGYNSPLHF
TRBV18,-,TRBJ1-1,CASSPNRGLYTEAFF
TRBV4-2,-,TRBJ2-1,CASSQNRGPYNEQFF
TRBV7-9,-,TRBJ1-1,CASSLSTARMGTEAFF
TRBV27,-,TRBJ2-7,CASSRAYSTSGTYEQYF
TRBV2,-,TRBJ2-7,CASSPRVSYEQYF
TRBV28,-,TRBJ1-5,CASKVGAGFAQPQHF
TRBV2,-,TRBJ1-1,CASSRTGVTPEAFF
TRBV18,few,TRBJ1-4,CASSPGQQSSTNEKLFF
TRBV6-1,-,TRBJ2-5,CASSAVNQETQYF
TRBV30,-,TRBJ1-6,CAWSARYNSPLHF
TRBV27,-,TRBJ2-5,CASSFASGRETQYF
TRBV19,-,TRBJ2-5,CASSISTGAGETQYF
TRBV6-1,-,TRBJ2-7,CASSYRLLYEQYF
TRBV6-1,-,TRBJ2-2,CASKRGQGDTGELFF
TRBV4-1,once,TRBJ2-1,CASSPTGTRGNEQFF
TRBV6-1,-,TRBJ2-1,CASSVRAPSYNEQFF
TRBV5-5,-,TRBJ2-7,CASSLAPSGGISYEQYF
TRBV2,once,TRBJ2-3,CASSADGRGDTQYF
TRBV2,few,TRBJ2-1,CASSEGAAVPDNEQFF
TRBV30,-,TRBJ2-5,CAWSSGSMETQYF
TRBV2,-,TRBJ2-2,CASKSNRGTGELFF